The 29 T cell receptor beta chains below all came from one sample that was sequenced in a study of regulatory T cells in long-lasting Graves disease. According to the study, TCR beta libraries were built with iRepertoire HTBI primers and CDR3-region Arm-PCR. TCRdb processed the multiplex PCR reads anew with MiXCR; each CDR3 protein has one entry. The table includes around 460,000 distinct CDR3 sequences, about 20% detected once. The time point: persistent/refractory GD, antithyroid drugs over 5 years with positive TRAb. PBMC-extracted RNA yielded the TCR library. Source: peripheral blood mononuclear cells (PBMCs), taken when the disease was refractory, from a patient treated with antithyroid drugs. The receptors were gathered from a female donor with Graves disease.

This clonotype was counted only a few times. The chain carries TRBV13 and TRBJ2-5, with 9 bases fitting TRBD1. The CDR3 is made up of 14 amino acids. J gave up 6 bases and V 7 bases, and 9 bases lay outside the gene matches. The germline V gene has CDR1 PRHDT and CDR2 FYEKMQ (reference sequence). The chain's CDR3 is CASTGTGMGKTQYF. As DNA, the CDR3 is TGTGCCAGCACGGGGACAGGGATGGGTAAGACCCAGTACTTC.

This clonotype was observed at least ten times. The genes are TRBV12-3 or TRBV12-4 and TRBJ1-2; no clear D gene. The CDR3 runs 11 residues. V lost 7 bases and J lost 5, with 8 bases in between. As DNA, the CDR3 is TGTGCCAGCAACCTTCCTTATGGCTACACCTTC. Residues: CASNLPYGYTF.

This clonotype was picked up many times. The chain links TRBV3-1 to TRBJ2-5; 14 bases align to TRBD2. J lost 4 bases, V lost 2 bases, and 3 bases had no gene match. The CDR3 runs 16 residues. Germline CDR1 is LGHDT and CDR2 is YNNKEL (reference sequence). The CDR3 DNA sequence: TGTGCCAGCAGCCAAAGACTAGCGGGAGGGATAGAGACCCAGTACTTC. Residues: CASSQRLAGGIETQYF.

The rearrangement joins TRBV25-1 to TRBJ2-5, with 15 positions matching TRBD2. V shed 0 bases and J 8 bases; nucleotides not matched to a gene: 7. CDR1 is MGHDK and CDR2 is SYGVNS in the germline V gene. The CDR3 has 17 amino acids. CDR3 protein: CASSEYGRTSGRDTQYF. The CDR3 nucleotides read TGTGCCAGCAGTGAATATGGGAGGACTAGCGGGAGGGATACCCAGTACTTC.

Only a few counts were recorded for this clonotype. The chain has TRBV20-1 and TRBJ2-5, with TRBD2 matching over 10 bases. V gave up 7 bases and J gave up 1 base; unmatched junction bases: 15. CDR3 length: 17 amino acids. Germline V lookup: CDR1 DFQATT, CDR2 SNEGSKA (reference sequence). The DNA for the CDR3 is TGCAGTGATAAGAGGGGCCTAGCGGGGGCAACCCAAGAGACCCAGTACTTC. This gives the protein CSDKRGLAGATQETQYF.

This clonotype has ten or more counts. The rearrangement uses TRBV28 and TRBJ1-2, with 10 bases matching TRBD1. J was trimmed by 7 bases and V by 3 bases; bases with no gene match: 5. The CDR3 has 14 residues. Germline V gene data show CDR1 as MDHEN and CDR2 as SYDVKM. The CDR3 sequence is CASSLTGGGLGYTF. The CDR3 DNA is TGTGCCAGCAGTTTGACAGGGGGCGGGCTTGGCTACACCTTC.

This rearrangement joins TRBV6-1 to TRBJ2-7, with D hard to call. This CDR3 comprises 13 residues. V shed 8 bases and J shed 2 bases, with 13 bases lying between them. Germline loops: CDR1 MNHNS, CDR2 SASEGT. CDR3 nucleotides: TGTGCCAGCTCGAATAGGACCCCCTACGAGCAGTACTTC. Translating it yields CASSNRTPYEQYF.

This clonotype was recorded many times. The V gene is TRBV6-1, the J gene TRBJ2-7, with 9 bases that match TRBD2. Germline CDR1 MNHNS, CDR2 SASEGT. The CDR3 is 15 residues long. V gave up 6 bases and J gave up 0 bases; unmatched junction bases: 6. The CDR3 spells CASRYDSGSSYEQYF. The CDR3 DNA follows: TGTGCCAGCAGATACGATAGCGGGAGCTCCTACGAGCAGTACTTC.

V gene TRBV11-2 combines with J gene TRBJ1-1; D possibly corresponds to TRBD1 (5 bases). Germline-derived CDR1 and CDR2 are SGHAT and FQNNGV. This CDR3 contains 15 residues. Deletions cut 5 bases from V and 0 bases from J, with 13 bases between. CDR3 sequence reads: CASSPGTAMNTEAFF. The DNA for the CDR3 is TGTGCCAGCAGCCCGGGGACCGCTATGAACACTGAAGCTTTCTTT.

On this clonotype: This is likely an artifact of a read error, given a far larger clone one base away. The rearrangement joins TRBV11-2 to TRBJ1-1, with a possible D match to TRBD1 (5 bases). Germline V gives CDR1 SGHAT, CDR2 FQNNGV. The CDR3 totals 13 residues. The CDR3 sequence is CASSPAGGTGAFF. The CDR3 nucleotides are TGTGCCAGCAGCCCAGCGGGGGGGACTGGAGCTTTCTTT.

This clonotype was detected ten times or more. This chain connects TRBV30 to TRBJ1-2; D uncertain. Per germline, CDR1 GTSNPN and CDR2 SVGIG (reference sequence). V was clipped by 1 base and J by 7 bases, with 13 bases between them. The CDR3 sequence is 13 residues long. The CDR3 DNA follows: TGTGCCTGGAGTGCCACTCTTCTTGCTGGCTACACCTTC. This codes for CAWSATLLAGYTF.

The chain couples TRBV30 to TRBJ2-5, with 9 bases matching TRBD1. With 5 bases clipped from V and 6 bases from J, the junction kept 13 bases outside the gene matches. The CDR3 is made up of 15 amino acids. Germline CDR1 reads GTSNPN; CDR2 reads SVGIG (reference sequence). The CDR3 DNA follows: TGTGCCTGGGGGGCCGAAGGGACAGGGAGGAAGACCCAGTACTTC. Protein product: CAWGAEGTGRKTQYF.

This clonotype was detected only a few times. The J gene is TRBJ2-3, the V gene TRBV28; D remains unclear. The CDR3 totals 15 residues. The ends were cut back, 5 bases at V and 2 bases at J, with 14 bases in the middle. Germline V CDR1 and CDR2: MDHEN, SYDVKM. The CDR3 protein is CASSSQLVDTDTQYF. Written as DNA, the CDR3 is TGTGCCAGCAGTAGTCAGCTAGTGGACACAGATACGCAGTATTTT.

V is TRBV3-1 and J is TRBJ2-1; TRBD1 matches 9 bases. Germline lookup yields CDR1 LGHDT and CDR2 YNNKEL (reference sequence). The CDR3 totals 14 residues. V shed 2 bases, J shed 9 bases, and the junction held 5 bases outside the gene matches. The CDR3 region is CASSQRGQGTEQFF. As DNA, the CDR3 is TGTGCCAGCAGCCAACGAGGACAGGGGACTGAGCAGTTCTTC.

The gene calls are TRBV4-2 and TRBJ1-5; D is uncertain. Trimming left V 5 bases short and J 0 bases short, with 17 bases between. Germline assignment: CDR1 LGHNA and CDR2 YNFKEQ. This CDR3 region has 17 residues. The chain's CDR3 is CASSIGPSGVSNQPQHF. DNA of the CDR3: TGTGCCAGCAGCATAGGCCCCTCCGGGGTTAGCAATCAGCCCCAGCATTTT.

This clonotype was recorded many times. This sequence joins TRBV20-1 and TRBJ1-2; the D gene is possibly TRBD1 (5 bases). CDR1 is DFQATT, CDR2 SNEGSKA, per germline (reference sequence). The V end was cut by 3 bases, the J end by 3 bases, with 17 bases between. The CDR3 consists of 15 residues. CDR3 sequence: CSARDEERGYYGYTF. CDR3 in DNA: TGCAGTGCTAGGGACGAGGAGCGGGGGTACTATGGCTACACCTTC.

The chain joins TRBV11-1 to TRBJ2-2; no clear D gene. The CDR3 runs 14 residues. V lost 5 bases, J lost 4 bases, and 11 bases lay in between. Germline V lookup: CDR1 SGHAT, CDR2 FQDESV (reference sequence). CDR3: CASSPAGSTGELFF. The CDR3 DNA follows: TGTGCCAGCAGCCCGGCCGGCAGCACCGGGGAGCTGTTTTTT.

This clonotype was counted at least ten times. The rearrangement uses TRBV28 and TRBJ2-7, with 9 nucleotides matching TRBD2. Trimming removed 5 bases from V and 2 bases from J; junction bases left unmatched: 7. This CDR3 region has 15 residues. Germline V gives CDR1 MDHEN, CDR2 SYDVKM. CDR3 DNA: TGTGCCAGCAGTGGTAGCGGGAGTCTCACCTACGAGCAGTACTTC. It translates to CASSGSGSLTYEQYF.

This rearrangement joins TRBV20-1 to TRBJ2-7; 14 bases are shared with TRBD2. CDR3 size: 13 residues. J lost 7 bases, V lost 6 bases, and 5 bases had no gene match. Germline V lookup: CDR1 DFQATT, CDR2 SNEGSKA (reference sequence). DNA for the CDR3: TGCAGTGCACCTGGACTAGCGGGGGGTGAGCAGTACTTC. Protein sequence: CSAPGLAGGEQYF.

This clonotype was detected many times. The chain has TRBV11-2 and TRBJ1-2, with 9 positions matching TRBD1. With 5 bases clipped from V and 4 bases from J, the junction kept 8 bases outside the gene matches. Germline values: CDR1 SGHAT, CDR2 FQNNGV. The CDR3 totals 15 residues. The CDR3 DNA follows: TGTGCCAGCAGCCGAGGGACAGGGCCTCTCTATGGCTACACCTTC. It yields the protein CASSRGTGPLYGYTF. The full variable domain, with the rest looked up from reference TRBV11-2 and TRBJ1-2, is EAGVAQSPRYKIIEKRQSVAFWCNPISGHATLYWYQQILGQGPKLLIQFQNNGVVDDSQLPKDRFSAERLKGVDSTLKIQPAKLEDSAVYLCASSRGTGPLYGYTFGSGTRLTVV.

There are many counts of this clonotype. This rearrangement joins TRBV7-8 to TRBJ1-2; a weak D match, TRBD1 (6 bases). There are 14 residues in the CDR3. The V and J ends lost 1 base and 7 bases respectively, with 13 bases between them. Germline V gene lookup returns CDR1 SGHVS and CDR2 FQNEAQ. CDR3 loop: CASSLEGGLVGYTF. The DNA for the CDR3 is TGTGCCAGCAGCTTAGAGGGGGGACTGGTTGGCTACACCTTC.

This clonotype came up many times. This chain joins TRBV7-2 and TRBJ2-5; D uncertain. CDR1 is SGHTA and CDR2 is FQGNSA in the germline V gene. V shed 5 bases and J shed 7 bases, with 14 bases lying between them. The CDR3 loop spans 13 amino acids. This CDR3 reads CASSTVVARTQYF. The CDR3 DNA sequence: TGTGCCAGCAGCACAGTGGTAGCTAGGACCCAGTACTTC.

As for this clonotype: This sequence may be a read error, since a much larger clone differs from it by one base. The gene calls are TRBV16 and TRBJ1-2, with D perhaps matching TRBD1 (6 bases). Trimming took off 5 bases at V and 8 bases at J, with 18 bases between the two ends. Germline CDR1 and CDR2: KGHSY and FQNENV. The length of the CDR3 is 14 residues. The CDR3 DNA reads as TGTGCCAGCAGCTCTCGGGGGCAGGTCGGGGGCTACACCTTC. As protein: CASSSRGQVGGYTF.

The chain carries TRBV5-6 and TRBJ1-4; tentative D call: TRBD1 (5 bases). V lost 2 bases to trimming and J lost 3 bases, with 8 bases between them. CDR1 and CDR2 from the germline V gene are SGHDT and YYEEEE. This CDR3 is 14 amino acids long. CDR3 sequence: CASSFGAPNEKLFF. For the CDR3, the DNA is TGTGCCAGCAGCTTCGGGGCACCTAATGAAAAACTGTTTTTT.

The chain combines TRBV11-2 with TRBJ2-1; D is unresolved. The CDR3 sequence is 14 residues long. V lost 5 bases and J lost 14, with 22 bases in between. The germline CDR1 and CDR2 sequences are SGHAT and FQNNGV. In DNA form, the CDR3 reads TGTGCCAGCAGCCCCCAGGCTTTAGGAGTGGAGAAGTTCTTC. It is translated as CASSPQALGVEKFF.

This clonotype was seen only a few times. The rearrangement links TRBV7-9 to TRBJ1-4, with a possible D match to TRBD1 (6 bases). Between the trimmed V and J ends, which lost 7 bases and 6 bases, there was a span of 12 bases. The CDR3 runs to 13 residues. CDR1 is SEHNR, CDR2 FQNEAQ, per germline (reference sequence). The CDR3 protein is CASKAGEYEKLFF. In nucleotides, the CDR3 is TGTGCCAGCAAGGCAGGGGAGTATGAAAAACTGTTTTTT.

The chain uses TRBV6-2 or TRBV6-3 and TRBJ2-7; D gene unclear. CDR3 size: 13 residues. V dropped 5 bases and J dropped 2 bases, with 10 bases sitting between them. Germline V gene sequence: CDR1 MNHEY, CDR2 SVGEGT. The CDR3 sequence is CASSKQPPYEQYF. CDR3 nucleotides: TGTGCCAGCAGTAAGCAGCCTCCCTACGAGCAGTACTTC.

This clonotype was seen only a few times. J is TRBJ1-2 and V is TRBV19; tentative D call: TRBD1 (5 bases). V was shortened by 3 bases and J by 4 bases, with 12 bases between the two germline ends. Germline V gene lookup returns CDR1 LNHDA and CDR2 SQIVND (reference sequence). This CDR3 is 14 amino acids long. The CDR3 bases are TGTGCCAGTAGTATTTCGCCAGACAGCTATGGCTACACCTTC. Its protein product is CASSISPDSYGYTF.

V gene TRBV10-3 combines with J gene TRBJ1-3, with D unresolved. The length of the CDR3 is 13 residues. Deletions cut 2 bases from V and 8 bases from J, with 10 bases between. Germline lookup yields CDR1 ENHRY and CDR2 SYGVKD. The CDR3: CAISEPEGDTIYF. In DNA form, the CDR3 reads TGTGCCATCAGTGAGCCCGAAGGTGACACCATATATTTT.